This T cell receptor (beta chain) was documented in a study of blood T cell repertoires in COVID-19 (dated by TCRdb to between 2020 and 2021). For the study in its entirety: The collaborator samples originated in the United States, Italy and Spain and spanned the acute and convalescent phases of COVID-19. The material from the prospective study consisted of cDNA or gDNA derived from T cells, B-cell-depleted T cells, or PBMCs. Subjects who had been exposed to COVID-19, were actively infected with it, or had recovered from it provided the deeply sampled blood TCRbeta repertoires that made up the dataset. A freely available public database, intended as a resource for researchers studying the immune response to SARS-CoV-2, is where the repertoires were released. Samples came from the ongoing ImmuneRACE study (first 160 participants) plus 1,254 subjects from 6 global collaborators. The sample metadata nearly always contained a de-identified subject ID, COVID-19 status, age in years and sex. HLA class I and class II types, where available, came from metadata supplied by the sample provider rather than from assay-based typing.

Looking up the germline V gene yields CDR1 SGHVS and CDR2 FNYEAQ. V gives up 1 base and J gives up 6 bases, and the segment between their germline ends measures 10 bases. The CDR3 starts with the cysteine, ends with the phenylalanine, and has 13 residues. Kept here is only the CDR3 DNA, which spans 39 bases and is read in frame from base 1. The collaborating institutions used their own protocols to collect whole blood in K2EDTA tubes. Collaborator samples were shipped for TCRbeta analysis as frozen whole blood, isolated PBMCs, or DNA extracted from either sample type. Results and caveats for the whole study, not just this receptor: Clinical and demographic metadata were provided uncurated, with the amount varying by source and participant.

TCRbeta CDR3 regions were amplified from genomic DNA by means of the immunoSEQ Assay, a bias-controlled multiplex PCR. In the authors' own workflow: The number of nucleated cells in each sample was estimated from the amplification of reference gene primers within the assay. To quantify the absolute abundance of each unique TCRbeta CDR3 rearrangement, sequence reads were collapsed and filtered. For each sample, productive Simpson clonality was calculated as the square root of Simpson's diversity index across productive rearrangements. As stored in TCRdb, this immuneACCESS dataset retains in-frame rearrangements with V and J assigned. A fraction of the clones does not appear; measured against another copy, unresolved V genes explain less than half of the discrepancy, and the remainder lacks a known reason. The V and J calls and clone size come from that table; D and trimming were worked out from the DNA. For this sample the table gives under 100,000 clones, of which 75% to 90% were detected only once. Around 13% of the sample lies in the top ten.

A remark on this clone: No antigen is known for it. The sample holds no much larger clone one base away, and base qualities are not on file.

Specimen: peripheral blood. This clonotype was obtained from a woman in her forties with active or convalescent COVID-19. Here the chain combines TRBV7-6 and TRBJ2-7, with the D gene not confidently named. CDR3 reads: CASSLDASVEQYF. The sequenced DNA: TGTGCCAGCAGCTTAGACGCCTCGGTCGAGCAGTACTTC.